This TCR beta chain derives from a study of regulatory T cells in long-lasting Graves disease. The overall study: A definition of persistent Graves' disease required over 5 years of antithyroid drugs plus positive TSH receptor antibodies. Study-wide findings and caveats: Persistent Graves' patients had lower TCR diversity than newly diagnosed ones. Clonotypes that were public and shared totalled a few thousand in persistent patients versus 966 in new patients.

As to time point: persistent/refractory GD, antithyroid drugs over 5 years with positive TRAb. The TCR library was prepared using RNA isolated from PBMCs. The patient group derived from an endocrinology department in Xi'an, China. Assembly of TCR beta libraries relied on iRepertoire HTBI primers together with Arm-PCR of CDR3 regions. TCRdb redid the calling of the multiplex PCR reads with MiXCR, one entry per CDR3 protein. The profile covers around 400,000 distinct CDR3 sequences, with approximately 23% appearing a single time and 25% to 30% taken by the ten largest. The V end lost 4 bases, the J end lost 5 bases, and 22 bases lay between the germline ends. Germline-derived CDR1 and CDR2 are SGHTS and YDEGEE. This CDR3 comprises 17 residues. Worth noting for this clonotype: The antigen remains unidentified.

Source: peripheral blood mononuclear cells (PBMCs), taken when the disease was refractory, from a patient treated with antithyroid drugs. The V and J genes are TRBV5-8 and TRBJ1-5; D gene uncertain. The TCR comes from a woman aged 40 to 50 with Graves disease. This chain's CDR3 is CASSLIRDKGRYQPQHF. In DNA, the CDR3 is TGTGCCAGCAGCCTTATACGGGATAAAGGGCGATATCAGCCCCAGCATTTT.